The sequence of this T cell receptor beta chain was determined in a study of T cell responses to AZD1222 COVID-19 vaccine. General study points: Donors were mostly white British, more females; clonal diversity possibly underestimated.

The germline CDR1 and CDR2 sequences are PRHDT and FYEKMQ (reference sequence). Between the trimmed V and J ends, which lost 4 bases and 0 bases, there was a span of 9 bases. This CDR3 contains 14 residues. This clone was recorded only once. No antigen is known for it. Method: immunoSEQ multiplex PCR; TCRdb's copy keeps in-frame clones and lacks some. Here the sample spans around 100,000 clones, about nine tenths being singletons. This sample comprised peripheral blood, obtained on day 0 of AZD1222 vaccination. The chain employs TRBV13 and TRBJ1-1, with D hard to call. This clonotype was sampled from an adult in good health. In DNA form, the CDR3 reads TGTGCCAGCAGCTACAAAAAGCTGAACACTGAAGCTTTCTTT. It is translated as CASSYKKLNTEAFF.